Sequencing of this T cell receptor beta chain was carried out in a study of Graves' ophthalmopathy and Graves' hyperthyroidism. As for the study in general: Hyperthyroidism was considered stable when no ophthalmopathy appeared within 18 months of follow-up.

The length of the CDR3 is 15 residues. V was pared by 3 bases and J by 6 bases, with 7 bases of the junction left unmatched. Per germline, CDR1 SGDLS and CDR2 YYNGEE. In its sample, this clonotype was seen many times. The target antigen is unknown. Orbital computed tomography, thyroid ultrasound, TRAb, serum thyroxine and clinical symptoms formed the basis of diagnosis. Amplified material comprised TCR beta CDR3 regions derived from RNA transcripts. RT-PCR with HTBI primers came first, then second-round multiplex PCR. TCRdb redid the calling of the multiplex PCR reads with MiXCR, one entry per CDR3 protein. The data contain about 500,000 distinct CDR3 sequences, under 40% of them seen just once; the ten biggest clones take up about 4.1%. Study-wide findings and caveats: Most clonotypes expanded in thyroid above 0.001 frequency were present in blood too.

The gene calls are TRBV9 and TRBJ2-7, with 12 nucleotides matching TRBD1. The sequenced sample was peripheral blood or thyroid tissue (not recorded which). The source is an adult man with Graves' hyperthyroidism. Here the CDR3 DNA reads TGTGCCAGCAGCGCGGCCGGGACAGGGGGCACCGAGCAGTACTTC. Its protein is CASSAAGTGGTEQYF.